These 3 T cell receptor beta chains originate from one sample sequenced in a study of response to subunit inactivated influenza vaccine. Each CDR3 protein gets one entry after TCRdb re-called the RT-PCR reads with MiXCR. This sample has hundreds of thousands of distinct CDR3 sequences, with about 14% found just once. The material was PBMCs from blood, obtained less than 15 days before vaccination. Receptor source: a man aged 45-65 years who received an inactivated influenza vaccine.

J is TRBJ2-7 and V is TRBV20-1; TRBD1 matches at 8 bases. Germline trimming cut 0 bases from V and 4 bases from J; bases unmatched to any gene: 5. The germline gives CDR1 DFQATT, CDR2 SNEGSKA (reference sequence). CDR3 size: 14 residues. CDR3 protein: CSARDRGQIYEQYF. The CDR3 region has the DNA TGCAGTGCTAGAGACAGGGGGCAAATATACGAGCAGTACTTC.

The CDR3 sequence is CASSLLSRGGREQFF. The CDR3 bases are TGCGCCAGCAGCCTCTTATCGCGGGGGGGCCGTGAGCAGTTCTTC. V gene TRBV4-3 combines with J gene TRBJ2-1; 9 bases fit TRBD2. Losses at the gene ends were 4 bases for V and 9 bases for J; bases not matched to a gene: 10. Germline V gene lookup returns CDR1 LGHNA and CDR2 YSLEER. The CDR3 loop spans 15 amino acids.

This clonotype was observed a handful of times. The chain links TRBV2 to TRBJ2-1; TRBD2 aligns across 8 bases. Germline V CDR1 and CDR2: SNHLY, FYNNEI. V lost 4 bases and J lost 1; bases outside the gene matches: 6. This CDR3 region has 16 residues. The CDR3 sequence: CASSAVLAVSYNEQFF. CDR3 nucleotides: TGTGCCAGCAGTGCTGTACTAGCGGTTTCCTACAATGAGCAGTTCTTC.